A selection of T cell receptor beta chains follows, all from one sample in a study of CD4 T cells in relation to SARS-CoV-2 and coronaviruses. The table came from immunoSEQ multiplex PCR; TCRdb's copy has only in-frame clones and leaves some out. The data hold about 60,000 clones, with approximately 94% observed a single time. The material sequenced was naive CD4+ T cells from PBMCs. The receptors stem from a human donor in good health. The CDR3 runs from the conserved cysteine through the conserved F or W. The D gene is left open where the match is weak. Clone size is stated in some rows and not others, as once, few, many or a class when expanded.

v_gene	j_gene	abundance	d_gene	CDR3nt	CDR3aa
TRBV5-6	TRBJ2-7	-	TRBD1	TGTGCCAGCAGCCTACAAGGGACAGGGGTCGGCGAGCAGTACTTC	CASSLQGTGVGEQYF
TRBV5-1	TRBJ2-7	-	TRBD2	TGCGCCAGCAGCTCCCAGACTAGCGGTCTCGAGCAGTACTTC	CASSSQTSGLEQYF
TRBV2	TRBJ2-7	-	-	TGTGCCAGCAGTGCGTCAGCCAGGTACGAGCAGTACTTC	CASSASARYEQYF
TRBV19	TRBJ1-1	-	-	TGTGCCAGTCTCGCCGGGAGCGGGATGAACACTGAAGCTTTCTTT	CASLAGSGMNTEAFF
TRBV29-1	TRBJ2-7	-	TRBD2	TGCAGCGTTGACGTAGCGGGAGACACCTACGAGCAGTACTTC	CSVDVAGDTYEQYF
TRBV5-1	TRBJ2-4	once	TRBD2	TGCGCCAGCAGCCAATGGACTAGCGGAAAAAACATTCAGTACTTC	CASSQWTSGKNIQYF
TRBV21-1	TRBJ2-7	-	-	TGTGCCAGCAGCAAAGTCAGGACAGGGGGGATCTCCTACGAGCAGTACTTC	CASSKVRTGGISYEQYF
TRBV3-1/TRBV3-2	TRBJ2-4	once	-	TGTGCCAGCAGCCAGGAGGGAGCCAAAAACATTCAGTACTTC	CASSQEGAKNIQYF
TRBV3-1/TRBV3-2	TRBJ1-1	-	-	TGTGCCAGCAGCCATCCCGGACTGGGAAACACTGAAGCTTTCTTT	CASSHPGLGNTEAFF
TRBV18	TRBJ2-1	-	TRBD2	TGTGCCAGCTCACCTGGACTAGCCCTAAAAAATGAGCAGTTCTTC	CASSPGLALKNEQFF
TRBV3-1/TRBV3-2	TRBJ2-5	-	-	TGTGCCAGCAGCCGGGATCCGGACCGAGAGACCCAGTACTTC	CASSRDPDRETQYF
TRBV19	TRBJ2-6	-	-	TGTGCCAGTAGGCGGCTCTCTGGGGCCAACGTCCTGACTTTC	CASRRLSGANVLTF
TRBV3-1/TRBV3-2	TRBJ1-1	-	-	TGTGCCAGCAGCCAAGATAAGAGTGTTGGGCGGAAAGCTTTCTTT	CASSQDKSVGRKAFF
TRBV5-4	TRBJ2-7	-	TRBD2	TGTGCCAGCAGCTTGGCCCCCCAGGCGGGAGGGCCTCACGAGCAGTACTTC	CASSLAPQAGGPHEQYF
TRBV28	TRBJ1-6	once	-	TGTGCCAGCAGTCGCGATCAGGTCCTTAATTCACCCCTCCACTTT	CASSRDQVLNSPLHF
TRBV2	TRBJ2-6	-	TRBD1	TGTGCCAGCAGGACCGGGACAGGGTACGGGGCCAACGTCCTGACTTTC	CASRTGTGYGANVLTF
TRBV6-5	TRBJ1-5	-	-	TGTGCCAGCAGACTGACGGAGAGCAATCAGCCCCAGCATTTT	CASRLTESNQPQHF
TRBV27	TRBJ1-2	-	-	TGTGCCAGCAGGGGGGACGAGAGGGGGAACTATGGCTACACCTTC	CASRGDERGNYGYTF
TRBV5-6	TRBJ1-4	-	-	TGTGCCAGCAGCTTGCGCACGGCAGCAACTAATGAAAAACTGTTTTTT	CASSLRTAATNEKLFF
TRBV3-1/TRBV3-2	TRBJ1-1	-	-	TGTGCCAGCATAGGGACCGGGAGCCACCCTGAAGCTTTCTTT	CASIGTGSHPEAFF
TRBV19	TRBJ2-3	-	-	TGTGCCAGTACCCATACTCCCGCGGTGGGCGGCCGCACAGATACGCAGTATTTT	CASTHTPAVGGRTDTQYF
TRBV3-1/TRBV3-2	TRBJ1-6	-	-	TGTGCCAGCAGCCAAGTTTTCCAGTCCTATAATTCACCCCTCCACTTT	CASSQVFQSYNSPLHF